The 30 T cell receptor beta chains in this list originate from one sample, sequenced in a study of blood T cell repertoires in COVID-19. Measured with immunoSEQ multiplex PCR; TCRdb has only the in-frame clones, and not every one. The data contain 25,000 to 30,000 clones, roughly 90% of them singletons. Sequenced input: peripheral blood. The receptors here all came from a human donor in a cohort sampled during active COVID-19.

V usage is TRBV3-1 (or the pseudogene TRBV3-2) and J usage is TRBJ1-5; 7 nucleotides align to TRBD1. The CDR3 has 15 amino acids. Looked up from germline, CDR1 is LGHDT and CDR2 is YNNKEL (reference sequence). J was trimmed by 5 bases and V by 4 bases; bases with no gene match: 8. CDR3 in amino acids: CASSPGQSSDQPQHF. CDR3 nucleotides: TGTGCCAGCAGCCCGGGACAGTCCTCCGATCAGCCCCAGCATTTT.

V and J are TRBV3-1 (or the pseudogene TRBV3-2) and TRBJ2-7; maybe TRBD2 (6 bases). Germline loops: CDR1 LGHDT, CDR2 YNNKEL (reference sequence). The CDR3 spans 14 residues. Trimming removed 0 bases at V and 4 bases at J, with 10 bases between. CDR3 sequence reads: CASSQEIGGYEQYF. In DNA, the CDR3 is TGTGCCAGCAGCCAAGAGATCGGGGGTTACGAGCAGTACTTC.

The chain combines TRBV7-8 with TRBJ1-6; 10 nucleotides agree with TRBD1. The CDR3 contains 17 residues. The V gene's germline CDR1 is SGHVS and CDR2 FQNEAQ. The junction had 6 bases not matched to a gene; V was cut back by 0 bases and J by 7 bases. This CDR3 reads CASSLASPGQGNSPLHF. CDR3 nucleotides: TGTGCCAGCAGCTTAGCGTCGCCGGGACAGGGGAATTCACCCCTCCACTTT.

The rearrangement joins TRBV28 to TRBJ2-7; TRBD1 is a possible D gene (7 bases). Per germline, CDR1 MDHEN and CDR2 SYDVKM. This CDR3 region has 12 residues. Deletions cut 4 bases from V and 4 bases from J, with 8 bases between. The CDR3: CASSSGGYEQYF. The CDR3 DNA sequence: TGTGCCAGCAGTTCAGGGGGGTACGAGCAGTACTTC. The variable domain in full, completed from reference TRBV28 and TRBJ2-7, reads DVKVTQSSRYLVKRTGEKVFLECVQDMDHENMFWYRQDPGLGLRLIYFSYDVKMKEKGDIPEGYSVSREKKERFSLILESASTNQTSMYLCASSSGGYEQYFGPGTRLTVT.

This clone was observed a few times. This chain uses TRBV7-9 with TRBJ1-5; D is undetermined. The ends were cut back, 0 bases at V and 9 bases at J, with 6 bases in the middle. The CDR3 totals 12 residues. The V gene's germline CDR1 is SEHNR and CDR2 FQNEAQ (reference sequence). CDR3 bases: TGTGCCAGCAGCTTAGCCGGAGGGCCCCAGCATTTT. Translated: CASSLAGGPQHF.

V gene TRBV4-1 combines with J gene TRBJ2-5, with 9 positions matching TRBD1. The CDR3 has 16 amino acids. V was clipped by 0 bases and J by 2 bases; unmatched bases: 4. The germline CDR1 and CDR2 sequences are MGHRA and YSYEKL. The CDR3 DNA reads TGCGCCAGCAGCCAAGACCCGGGACAGGGACAAGAGACCCAGTACTTC. It codes for CASSQDPGQGQETQYF.

The chain combines TRBV5-1 with TRBJ1-2; D is uncertain. Trimming shortened V by 1 base and J by 4 bases, and 17 bases separated the two germline ends. The germline gives CDR1 SGHRS, CDR2 YFSETQ. The CDR3 is 16 amino acids. CDR3 region: CASSLLGTSTVYGYTF. CDR3 nucleotides: TGCGCCAGCAGCTTGCTGGGCACATCAACCGTCTATGGCTACACCTTC.

This clone was picked up one time. J is TRBJ2-2 and V is TRBV7-3; no clear D gene. The CDR3 runs 15 residues. The germline gives CDR1 SGHTA, CDR2 FQGTGA. V lost 5 bases, J lost 0 bases, and 10 bases lay in between. The chain's CDR3 is CASSRSITNTGELFF. The CDR3 nucleotides are TGTGCCAGCAGCCGGTCAATAACGAACACCGGGGAGCTGTTTTTT. Combining the CDR3 with reference TRBV7-3 and TRBJ2-2 gives the whole variable domain GAGVSQTPSNKVTEKGKYVELRCDPISGHTALYWYRQSLGQGPEFLIYFQGTGAADDSGLPNDRFFAVRPEGSVSTLKIQRTERGDSAVYLCASSRSITNTGELFFGEGSRLTVL.

This clone was seen just once. The genes are TRBV6-5 and TRBJ1-5; the match to TRBD1 covers 11 bases. Germline V gene data show CDR1 as MNHEY and CDR2 as SVGAGI. This CDR3 is built from 16 residues. V dropped 4 bases and J dropped 15; count of bases not matched to a gene: 17. The CDR3: CASSLVKGGQGASLHF. The CDR3 DNA follows: TGTGCCAGCAGTTTAGTTAAGGGCGGACAGGGGGCATCTTTGCATTTT.

The chain links TRBV5-4 to TRBJ2-3; 11 bases map to TRBD1. Trimming took 4 bases from V and 6 from J; bases not matched to a gene: 7. The CDR3 is 15 amino acids. Germline V CDR1 and CDR2: SGHNT, YYREEE (reference sequence). The CDR3 region is CASSAGTGGRDTQYF. DNA for the CDR3: TGTGCCAGCAGCGCCGGGACAGGGGGGAGGGATACGCAGTATTTT.

As DNA, the CDR3 is TGTGCCAGCAGCCGCTACGATGGCTATGGCTACACCTTC. Protein product: CASSRYDGYGYTF. The chain recombines TRBV12-3 or TRBV12-4 with TRBJ1-2, with D unclear. V was cut by 6 bases and J by 4 bases, with 12 bases left in between. The CDR3 has 13 amino acids.

This chain uses TRBV24-1 with TRBJ2-2; maybe TRBD2 (6 bases). CDR3 length equals 16 residues. The V and J ends lost 4 bases and 4 bases respectively, with 15 bases between them. Germline loops: CDR1 KGHDR, CDR2 SFDVKD. The CDR3 here is CATSEGDGGTTGELFF. CDR3 nucleotides: TGTGCCACCAGTGAGGGGGATGGCGGGACCACCGGGGAGCTGTTTTTT.

The chain links TRBV24-1 to TRBJ1-5, with unresolved D. Germline V gene data show CDR1 as KGHDR and CDR2 as SFDVKD. V was trimmed by 5 bases and J by 4 bases, leaving 8 bases between them. The CDR3 has 13 residues. CDR3: CATSGSGNQPQHF. CDR3 nucleotide sequence: TGTGCCACCAGTGGGAGTGGGAATCAGCCCCAGCATTTT.

The sample holds one count of this clone. The chain has TRBV5-1 and TRBJ2-1, with unresolved D. V lost 0 bases to trimming and J lost 7 bases, with 11 bases between them. CDR1 SGHRS and CDR2 YFSETQ come from the germline V gene. The CDR3 length is 14 residues. The CDR3 DNA reads TGCGCCAGCAGCTTGGGGATCTCTAGGAATGAGCAGTTCTTC. Its translation: CASSLGISRNEQFF.

The chain combines TRBV9 with TRBJ2-3, with TRBD2 matching over 8 bases. J lost 3 bases, V lost 4 bases, and 10 bases had no gene match. The CDR3 runs to 16 residues. Germline assignment: CDR1 SGDLS and CDR2 YYNGEE. CDR3 protein: CASSSGPGLETDTQYF. The CDR3 DNA reads TGTGCCAGCAGCTCCGGTCCGGGACTAGAGACAGATACGCAGTATTTT.

This clone was seen only a few times. The V and J genes are TRBV27 and TRBJ1-1; 7 positions match TRBD1. V lost 2 bases to trimming and J lost 0 bases; unmatched junction nucleotides: 6. Germline V lookup: CDR1 MNHEY, CDR2 SMNVEV (reference sequence). This CDR3 contains 16 residues. The CDR3 DNA reads as TGTGCCAGCAGTTTAGTAACAGGGGTTTTGAACACTGAAGCTTTCTTT. Protein: CASSLVTGVLNTEAFF.

V gene TRBV19 combines with J gene TRBJ2-1; D ambiguous. This CDR3 has 12 amino acids. Trimming removed 9 bases at V and 10 bases at J, with 16 bases between. The germline CDR1 and CDR2 sequences are LNHDA and SQIVND (reference sequence). Here the CDR3 DNA reads TGTGCCAGCGGCGACTTGCTCGGGGAGCAGTTCTTC. Protein: CASGDLLGEQFF. The full variable domain, its missing parts supplied by reference TRBV19 and TRBJ2-1, is DGGITQSPKYLFRKEGQNVTLSCEQNLNHDAMYWYRQDPGQGLRLIYYSQIVNDFQKGDIAEGYSVSREKKESFPLTVTSAQKNPTAFYLCASGDLLGEQFFGPGTRLTVL.

This clone was picked up a small number of times. The chain employs TRBV4-1 and TRBJ1-2, with 7 bases matching TRBD1. This CDR3 is 17 amino acids long. V lost 6 bases, J lost 2 bases, and 15 bases stayed unmatched. Germline lookup yields CDR1 MGHRA and CDR2 YSYEKL. DNA for the CDR3: TGCGCCAGCAGAGTAACCTTCCGGGACAGAGGAAACTATGGCTACACCTTC. It is translated as CASRVTFRDRGNYGYTF.

The chain recombines TRBV20-1 with TRBJ2-3, with 10 bases matching TRBD2. The CDR3 runs 14 residues. V trimming: 3 bases; J trimming: 3 bases; junction bases outside the gene matches: 3. CDR1 and CDR2 (germline): DFQATT, SNEGSKA (reference sequence). The CDR3 loop is CSASSGGRTDTQYF. The CDR3 DNA is TGCAGTGCTAGTAGCGGGGGGAGAACAGATACGCAGTATTTT.

This clone was counted once. This rearrangement joins TRBV5-1 to TRBJ2-3, with D possibly TRBD1 on 5 matching bases. The V gene lost 0 bases and the J gene lost 1 base, with 12 bases spanning the gap. The CDR3 contains 16 residues. CDR1 and CDR2 from the germline V gene are SGHRS and YFSETQ. CDR3 residues: CASSLGVGPRTDTQYF. CDR3 bases: TGCGCCAGCAGCTTGGGTGTGGGGCCACGCACAGATACGCAGTATTTT.

The chain joins TRBV19 to TRBJ1-1; D is unclear. The CDR3 loop spans 12 amino acids. V was trimmed by 3 bases and J by 11 bases, leaving 13 bases between them. Germline lookup yields CDR1 LNHDA and CDR2 SQIVND (reference sequence). This CDR3 is CASSIGTTGAFF. The CDR3 nucleotides are TGTGCCAGTAGTATCGGAACGACGGGGGCTTTCTTT.

The CDR3 sequence: CASRPIWADMNTEAFF. CDR3 DNA: TGTGCCAGCAGACCCATATGGGCAGATATGAACACTGAAGCTTTCTTT. The V call is TRBV27, the J call TRBJ1-1, with D hard to call. V was shortened by 6 bases and J by 0 bases, with 17 bases between the two germline ends. The CDR3 consists of 16 residues. Germline V gene lookup returns CDR1 MNHEY and CDR2 SMNVEV (reference sequence).

CDR3 region: CASAGVSVMNTEAFF. The CDR3, as DNA: TGTGCCAGCGCGGGGGTTTCAGTAATGAACACTGAAGCTTTCTTT. This rearrangement joins TRBV2 to TRBJ1-1, with D perhaps TRBD1 (5 bases). CDR3 length: 15 residues. Germline assignment: CDR1 SNHLY and CDR2 FYNNEI. Trimming took off 8 bases at V and 0 bases at J, with 16 bases between the two ends.

The sample holds one count of this clone. The CDR3 protein is CASSLVSTFSGNTIYF. The CDR3 DNA follows: TGCGCCAGCAGCTTAGTGAGTACCTTCTCTGGAAACACCATATATTTT. The chain combines TRBV4-1 with TRBJ1-3; no reliable D call. The CDR3 consists of 16 residues. Deletions cut 5 bases from V and 0 bases from J, with 14 bases between. Germline CDR1 and CDR2: MGHRA and YSYEKL.

This clone was recorded once. V is TRBV28 and J is TRBJ2-7; 7 bases match TRBD1. CDR1 is MDHEN, CDR2 SYDVKM, per germline. The CDR3 is 13 residues long. After removal of 6 bases from V and 2 bases from J, the junction contained 4 bases not matched to a gene. CDR3: CASRTGTAYEQYF. The DNA of the CDR3 is TGTGCCAGCAGAACCGGGACAGCCTACGAGCAGTACTTC.

The chain links TRBV29-1 to TRBJ2-1; the D gene is possibly TRBD1 (6 bases). Germline V gene data show CDR1 as SQVTM and CDR2 as ANQGSEA. The CDR3 is made up of 13 amino acids. Trimming took 6 bases from V and 8 from J, leaving 17 bases between them. CDR3 in amino acids: CSVTGQSLDEQFF. Here the CDR3 DNA reads TGCAGCGTCACGGGACAAAGCCTCGATGAGCAGTTCTTC.

Points on this clone: The identical CDR3 is also encoded by other nucleotide sequences in the sample. The chain joins TRBV10-1 to TRBJ2-3, with D possibly being TRBD2 (5 bases). Trimming stripped 3 bases from V and 3 bases from J, with 10 bases between. The germline gives CDR1 WNHNN, CDR2 SYGVQD (reference sequence). The CDR3 is 14 residues long. The CDR3 region is CASSDGGSTDTQYF. The CDR3 DNA follows: TGCGCCAGCAGTGACGGAGGTTCAACAGATACGCAGTATTTT.

This chain joins TRBV6-5 and TRBJ1-4; 8 bases line up with TRBD1. CDR3 size: 15 residues. Germline trimming cut 4 bases from V and 1 base from J; bases unmatched to any gene: 2. The germline V gene has CDR1 MNHEY and CDR2 SVGAGI. The CDR3 bases are TGTGCCAGCAGTTCTACAGGGGGAACTAATGAAAAACTGTTTTTT. This translates into CASSSTGGTNEKLFF.

The chain combines TRBV5-1 with TRBJ2-3, with TRBD2 matching over 9 bases. The CDR3 sequence is 16 residues long. CDR1 and CDR2 from the germline V gene are SGHRS and YFSETQ. J lost 1 base, V lost 4 bases, and 7 bases had no gene match. The CDR3 DNA reads as TGCGCCAGCAGCCGAGCTAGCGGGGTTGGCACAGATACGCAGTATTTT. This gives the protein CASSRASGVGTDTQYF.

This clone was seen only a few times. This chain joins TRBV28 and TRBJ2-7; 12 nucleotides line up with TRBD2. The CDR3 spans 17 residues. Germline V gene sequence: CDR1 MDHEN, CDR2 SYDVKM. J gave up 4 bases and V 2 bases, and 9 bases lay outside the gene matches. This CDR3 reads CASSLPSGRANRYEQYF. The CDR3 nucleotides read TGTGCCAGCAGTTTACCTAGCGGGAGGGCCAATAGGTACGAGCAGTACTTC. The variable domain in full, completed from reference TRBV28 and TRBJ2-7, reads DVKVTQSSRYLVKRTGEKVFLECVQDMDHENMFWYRQDPGLGLRLIYFSYDVKMKEKGDIPEGYSVSREKKERFSLILESASTNQTSMYLCASSLPSGRANRYEQYFGPGTRLTVT.